Presented here are 29 T cell receptor beta chains from one specimen sequenced in a study of low-dose radiotherapy and immunotherapy resistance in tumors. TRAV- and TRBV-specific primers were used for first-strand cDNA, which covered alpha and beta chains. TCRs were amplified for roughly 22 PCR cycles with a constant-region primer and V-primer adapter. MiXCR was run by TCRdb on the reads, yielding one entry per CDR3 protein. Among 15,000 to 20,000 distinct CDR3 sequences listed, around 67% were seen once. The source of these receptors is a human donor with advanced metastatic prostate, ovarian, gallbladder or colorectal cancer (not recorded which). This table probably holds off-target reads from a library built for another chain.

Note on this clonotype: Germline and junction disagree at one end, which may indicate a read error. This chain uses TRBV28 with TRBJ2-2; 7 bases align to TRBD1. This CDR3 has 13 residues. Germline V gene lookup returns CDR1 MDHEN and CDR2 SYDVKM. CDR3 sequence (DNA): TGTGCCTGCAGTTCAGGGGGTGCCGGGGAGCTGTTTTTT. It is translated as CACSSGGAGELFF.

The V and J genes are TRBV7-2 and TRBJ2-2; no clear D. The CDR3 totals 13 residues. Germline-derived CDR1 and CDR2 are SGHTA and FQGNSA. V was trimmed by 5 bases and J by 4 bases, leaving 8 bases between them. The CDR3 is CASSHTGTGELFF. The CDR3 DNA reads as TGTGCCAGCAGCCACACCGGCACCGGGGAGCTGTTTTTT.

The chain links TRBV7-2 to TRBJ2-1; 11 bases are shared with TRBD2. After removal of 2 bases from V and 6 bases from J, the junction contained 3 bases not matched to a gene. The CDR3 spans 15 residues. Per the germline V gene, CDR1 is SGHTA and CDR2 is FQGNSA. The CDR3 DNA follows: TGTGCCAGCAGCTTAATAACTAGCGGGAGCAATGAGCAGTTCTTC. This encodes CASSLITSGSNEQFF.

The chain uses TRBV6-2 or TRBV6-3 and TRBJ1-3, with 9 nucleotides matching TRBD1. CDR3 length: 20 amino acids. V was pared by 5 bases and J by 1 base, with 18 bases of the junction left unmatched. Germline V lookup: CDR1 MNHEY, CDR2 SVGEGT. CDR3: CASSAHGGTGRTSSGNTIYF. The CDR3 DNA is TGTGCCAGCAGTGCCCATGGAGGGACAGGGAGGACTTCTTCTGGAAACACCATATATTTT.

The chain is built from TRBV6-7 and TRBJ2-3; 9 bases fit TRBD2. TRBV6-7 is identified as an open reading frame with a role that is uncertain. This CDR3 region has 15 residues. The trim removed 6 bases at V and 1 base at J, leaving 5 bases unmatched. Here the CDR3 DNA reads TGTGCCAGCAGGTTCTTAGCGGGAGGCACAGATACGCAGTATTTT. It translates to CASRFLAGGTDTQYF.

The chain uses TRBV7-2 and TRBJ2-7; D is undetermined. There are 12 residues in the CDR3. V dropped 4 bases and J dropped 0 bases, with 4 bases sitting between them. Germline CDR1 is SGHTA and CDR2 is FQGNSA. The CDR3 region has the DNA TGTGCCAGCAGCTCCCTCTCCTACGAGCAGTACTTC. Amino acid sequence: CASSSLSYEQYF.

This chain uses TRBV7-2 with TRBJ2-2, with TRBD2 matching 11 bases. This CDR3 has 16 amino acids. Germline CDR1 SGHTA, CDR2 FQGNSA. V lost 1 base and J lost 6; bases outside the gene matches: 4. CDR3 amino acids: CASSLVAGGQSGELFF. CDR3 DNA sequence: TGTGCCAGCAGCTTAGTAGCGGGGGGGCAATCCGGGGAGCTGTTTTTT.

In this sample, this clonotype turned up a few times. The chain employs TRBV20-1 and TRBJ1-5; tentative D call: TRBD1 (5 bases). The germline gives CDR1 DFQATT, CDR2 SNEGSKA (reference sequence). CDR3 length: 15 amino acids. The V end lost 6 bases, the J end lost 5 bases, and 20 bases lay between the germline ends. The CDR3 DNA is TGCAGTGCGCCCATCGGTGGCCGGGGCGATCAGCCCCAGCATTTT. This gives the protein CSAPIGGRGDQPQHF.

The chain uses TRBV7-2 and TRBJ2-2, with D perhaps TRBD2 (6 bases). V was pared by 6 bases and J by 3 bases, with 11 bases between. CDR1 is SGHTA, CDR2 FQGNSA, per germline. CDR3 size: 14 residues. CDR3 loop: CASRGGADTGELFF. In nucleotides, the CDR3 is TGTGCCAGCAGGGGGGGAGCAGACACCGGGGAGCTGTTTTTT.

The V call is TRBV29-1, the J call TRBJ2-3; D perhaps matches TRBD1 (5 bases). Between the trimmed V and J ends, which lost 4 bases and 5 bases, there was a span of 10 bases. CDR3 length equals 12 residues. In germline, CDR1 is SQVTM, CDR2 ANQGSEA. CDR3: CSVGLGEDTQYF. CDR3 sequence (DNA): TGCAGCGTTGGTTTAGGGGAAGATACGCAGTATTTT.

This clonotype came up a few times. This chain connects TRBV7-2 to TRBJ2-7; no clear D gene. The germline V gene has CDR1 SGHTA and CDR2 FQGNSA. This CDR3 contains 12 residues. V was shortened by 3 bases and J by 0 bases, with 3 bases between the two germline ends. DNA for the CDR3: TGTGCCAGCAGCTTGAGCTCCTACGAGCAGTACTTC. Protein sequence: CASSLSSYEQYF.

The chain recombines TRBV30 with TRBJ1-1, with D perhaps matching TRBD1 (5 bases). V was cut by 7 bases and J by 8 bases, with 11 bases left in between. This CDR3 is 10 amino acids long. The germline V gene encodes CDR1 GTSNPN and CDR2 SVGIG (reference sequence). The CDR3 region is CASGGGEAFF. In nucleotides, the CDR3 is TGTGCCTCGGGGGGTGGGGAAGCTTTCTTT.

The chain is built from TRBV19 and TRBJ2-7; 8 nucleotides line up with TRBD1. Per germline, CDR1 LNHDA and CDR2 SQIVND (reference sequence). The junction had 4 bases not matched to a gene; V was cut back by 1 base and J by 2 bases. This CDR3 is 15 amino acids long. The CDR3 loop reads CASSIGGTGAYEQYF. Written as DNA, the CDR3 is TGTGCCAGTAGTATAGGTGGGACAGGAGCCTACGAGCAGTACTTC.

The count of this clonotype is one. The gene calls are TRBV28 and TRBJ2-3; D possibly matches TRBD1 or TRBD2 (5 bases each). Germline values: CDR1 MDHEN, CDR2 SYDVKM. Trimming took 6 bases from V and 8 from J, leaving 15 bases between them. This CDR3 is 13 amino acids long. The CDR3 DNA is TGTGCCAGCAGCTTCCCGGGACCGACTACGCAGTATTTT. Amino acid sequence: CASSFPGPTTQYF.

The chain has TRBV7-2 and TRBJ2-1; 7 nucleotides match TRBD1. The V gene end was trimmed by 1 base and the J gene end by 7 bases; junction bases not matched to a gene: 4. This CDR3 is 14 amino acids long. CDR1 is SGHTA, CDR2 FQGNSA, per germline. CDR3 nucleotide sequence: TGTGCCAGCAGCTTAGGAAACAGGGGAAATGAGCAGTTCTTC. Translating it yields CASSLGNRGNEQFF.

The chain uses TRBV4-3 and TRBJ2-7, with 7 bases that match TRBD1. CDR3 length: 14 amino acids. Germline V gene sequence: CDR1 LGHNA, CDR2 YSLEER. Losses at the gene ends were 3 bases for V and 1 base for J; bases not matched to a gene: 3. For the CDR3, the DNA is TGCGCCAGCAGCCACCGACAGGGTTCCTACGAGCAGTACTTC. Protein sequence: CASSHRQGSYEQYF.

J is TRBJ2-1 and V is TRBV29-1, with 8 bases identical to TRBD2. This CDR3 spans 13 amino acids. The ends lost 7 bases at V and 1 base at J; junction bases unmatched: 3. Germline V gene sequence: CDR1 SQVTM, CDR2 ANQGSEA. The CDR3 loop is CSAGLGSYNEQFF. CDR3 in DNA: TGCAGCGCGGGACTAGGATCCTACAATGAGCAGTTCTTC.

The chain has TRBV9 and TRBJ1-3; the D is unclear. V was trimmed by 4 bases and J by 2 bases, leaving 10 bases between them. Germline V lookup: CDR1 SGDLS, CDR2 YYNGEE. The CDR3 is 14 residues long. CDR3 in DNA: TGTGCCAGCAGCCCTACAGATGCTGGAAACACCATATATTTT. Translated, it gives CASSPTDAGNTIYF.

Points on this clonotype: Germline and junction disagree at one end, which may indicate a read error. The rearrangement links TRBV7-6 to TRBJ2-2, with a weak D call TRBD1 (5 bases). CDR1 and CDR2 (germline): SGHVS, FNYEAQ. CDR3 length: 16 residues. This CDR3 reads CASSLWAGSNTGELFF. The DNA of the CDR3 is TGTGCTAGCAGCTTATGGGCAGGGTCGAACACCGGGGAGCTGTTTTTT.

The chain links TRBV6-2 or TRBV6-3 to TRBJ1-5, with 9 bases fitting TRBD1. The CDR3 has 14 residues. Trimming took 6 bases from V and 5 from J; bases not matched to a gene: 5. CDR1 MNHEY and CDR2 SVGEGT come from the germline V gene. The CDR3 DNA reads TGTGCCAGCAGCAGGGACAGGGTGGATCAGCCCCAGCATTTT. Protein sequence: CASSRDRVDQPQHF.

The chain has TRBV14 and TRBJ2-3; 9 bases are a match to TRBD2. V lost 6 bases to trimming and J lost 0 bases; unmatched junction nucleotides: 4. The CDR3 has 15 amino acids. Germline CDR1 SGHDN, CDR2 FVKESK. CDR3 protein: CASSLAGFSTDTQYF. The CDR3 bases are TGTGCCAGCAGTCTAGCGGGATTTAGCACAGATACGCAGTATTTT.

The chain carries TRBV23-1 and TRBJ2-5, with D hard to call. TRBV23-1 is placed among ORFs of uncertain function. Trimming shortened V by 3 bases and J by 5 bases, and 7 bases separated the two germline ends. There are 12 residues in the CDR3. CDR3 nucleotides: TGCGCCAGCAGTCAGTCGCTCGAGACCCAGTACTTC. Translating gives CASSQSLETQYF.

The chain links TRBV27 to TRBJ2-1; TRBD1 is a possible D gene (5 bases). From germline, CDR1 is MNHEY and CDR2 SMNVEV (reference sequence). The CDR3 consists of 11 residues. The V gene lost 5 bases and the J gene lost 8 bases, with 7 bases spanning the gap. The CDR3 spells CASSQGYEQFF. CDR3 in DNA: TGTGCCAGCAGTCAGGGCTATGAGCAGTTCTTC.

This clonotype showed up just once. This chain links TRBV6-6 with TRBJ1-1, with 9 nucleotides matching TRBD1. This CDR3 region has 15 residues. In germline, CDR1 is MNHNY, CDR2 SVGAGI (reference sequence). V was clipped by 8 bases and J by 3 bases; unmatched bases: 10. The DNA of the CDR3 is TGTGCCAGCGGAGGGACAGGGCTTGGGGACACTGAAGCTTTCTTT. This sequence encodes CASGGTGLGDTEAFF.

V is TRBV29-1 and J is TRBJ2-3, with TRBD1 matching over 7 bases. The V and J ends lost 6 bases and 4 bases, in that order; junction bases with no gene match: 10. This CDR3 spans 14 amino acids. Germline CDR1 SQVTM, CDR2 ANQGSEA. This CDR3 is CSVIQGVGADTQYF. The CDR3 DNA reads as TGCAGCGTCATCCAGGGGGTCGGAGCAGATACGCAGTATTTT.

This clonotype was picked up a small number of times. The chain recombines TRBV5-1 with TRBJ1-1, with 8 bases that match TRBD1. Germline assignment: CDR1 SGHRS and CDR2 YFSETQ. This CDR3 spans 17 amino acids. V lost 0 bases and J lost 2; bases outside the gene matches: 9. The CDR3 sequence is CASSLARGRFANTEAFF. DNA of the CDR3: TGCGCCAGCAGCTTGGCCAGGGGGCGCTTCGCTAACACTGAAGCTTTCTTT.

This clonotype was observed a few times. The chain has TRBV28 and TRBJ1-5; D is uncertain. Germline loops: CDR1 MDHEN, CDR2 SYDVKM. The V end was cut by 6 bases, the J end by 1 base, with 19 bases between. This CDR3 has 17 amino acids. The chain's CDR3 is CASSAPAGGTSNQPQHF. The CDR3 DNA reads TGTGCCAGCAGCGCACCGGCCGGTGGCACGAGCAATCAGCCCCAGCATTTT.

The V and J genes are TRBV4-3 and TRBJ1-2, with TRBD1 matching 9 bases. Germline V gene lookup returns CDR1 LGHNA and CDR2 YSLEER. V dropped 2 bases and J dropped 4; count of bases not matched to a gene: 8. This CDR3 comprises 16 residues. The CDR3: CASSQTGTGTIYGYTF. Written as DNA, the CDR3 is TGCGCCAGCAGCCAAACCGGGACAGGGACAATCTATGGCTACACCTTC.

For the CDR3, the DNA is TGTGCCAGCAGCCCCCTGAGGGCTAGCGGGAGAGGAAGCGAGCAGTACTTC. Protein sequence: CASSPLRASGRGSEQYF. This chain uses TRBV11-3 with TRBJ2-7, with 10 bases lining up with TRBD2. The CDR3 sequence is 17 residues long. CDR1 is SGHNT and CDR2 is YENEEA in the germline V gene. With 5 bases clipped from V and 6 bases from J, the junction kept 16 bases outside the gene matches.